Following are 32 T cell receptor beta chains from one sample sequenced in a study of T cell responses to AZD1222 COVID-19 vaccine. Sequenced by immunoSEQ multiplex PCR; TCRdb stores in-frame clones only, minus some. The sample carries 150,000 or so clones, 80% to 90% recorded once. Sequencing was performed on peripheral blood, taken on day 0 of AZD1222 vaccination. These receptors all stem from an adult in good health.

V gene TRBV15 combines with J gene TRBJ1-4, with 10 bases identical to TRBD1. CDR3 length: 14 amino acids. V shed 5 bases, J shed 5 bases, and the junction held 2 bases outside the gene matches. The V gene's germline CDR1 is LNHNV and CDR2 YYDKDF (reference sequence). The CDR3: CATSRGQGNEKLFF. DNA of the CDR3: TGTGCCACCAGCCGGGGACAGGGGAATGAAAAACTGTTTTTT.

V and J are TRBV27 and TRBJ2-1; D gene uncertain. V dropped 3 bases and J dropped 3 bases, with 9 bases sitting between them. The CDR3 consists of 14 residues. Per germline, CDR1 MNHEY and CDR2 SMNVEV (reference sequence). CDR3 region: CASSFRGGYNEQFF. For the CDR3, the DNA is TGTGCCAGCAGTTTCCGCGGCGGCTACAATGAGCAGTTCTTC.

V and J are TRBV7-9 and TRBJ2-7; the D is unclear. V was cut by 3 bases and J by 3 bases, with 15 bases left in between. CDR3 size: 15 residues. CDR1 and CDR2 from the germline V gene are SEHNR and FQNEAQ (reference sequence). Written as DNA, the CDR3 is TGTGCCAGCAGCTTCGAGGTTAACGGATACTACGAGCAGTACTTC. It yields the protein CASSFEVNGYYEQYF.

The chain is built from TRBV12-5 and TRBJ2-1; D not certain. Trimming stripped 5 bases from V and 0 bases from J, with 11 bases between. This CDR3 region has 15 residues. Germline lookup yields CDR1 LGHNT and CDR2 FRNRAP. This chain's CDR3 is CASGPPRSSYNEQFF. For the CDR3, the DNA is TGTGCTAGTGGTCCCCCTCGGAGCTCCTACAATGAGCAGTTCTTC.

The V gene is TRBV19, the J gene TRBJ1-1; D remains ambiguous. Germline loops: CDR1 LNHDA, CDR2 SQIVND (reference sequence). The CDR3 spans 14 residues. Between the trimmed V and J ends, which lost 5 bases and 5 bases, there was a span of 15 bases. CDR3: CASSPQILGTEAFF. In DNA, the CDR3 is TGTGCCAGTAGTCCCCAAATACTGGGGACTGAAGCTTTCTTT.

This sequence joins TRBV11-2 and TRBJ2-5; D remains ambiguous. Germline V gives CDR1 SGHAT, CDR2 FQNNGV. V was clipped by 6 bases and J by 2 bases, with 4 bases between them. The CDR3 contains 11 residues. The CDR3 is CASRRQETQYF. In DNA form, the CDR3 reads TGTGCCAGCAGAAGACAAGAGACCCAGTACTTC.

The DNA for the CDR3 is TGTGCCAGCAGCCCGGGACAGGGGGCGGATGAAAAACTGTTTTTT. Encoded protein: CASSPGQGADEKLFF. The chain has TRBV11-2 and TRBJ1-4, with 12 nucleotides matching TRBD1. Germline CDR1 is SGHAT and CDR2 is FQNNGV. The trim removed 5 bases at V and 6 bases at J, leaving 4 bases unmatched. The CDR3 is 15 residues long. The full variable domain, its missing parts supplied by reference TRBV11-2 and TRBJ1-4, is EAGVAQSPRYKIIEKRQSVAFWCNPISGHATLYWYQQILGQGPKLLIQFQNNGVVDDSQLPKDRFSAERLKGVDSTLKIQPAKLEDSAVYLCASSPGQGADEKLFFGSGTQLSVL.

This CDR3 reads CASSATGTGDTEAFF. The CDR3 DNA reads TGTGCCAGCAGTGCTACCGGGACAGGGGACACTGAAGCTTTCTTT. The chain combines TRBV28 with TRBJ1-1; 10 positions match TRBD1. The CDR3 has 15 residues. Germline V gives CDR1 MDHEN, CDR2 SYDVKM. The ends lost 5 bases at V and 3 bases at J; junction bases unmatched: 6.

The rearrangement links TRBV5-1 to TRBJ2-3, with 12 bases aligning to TRBD2. Germline values: CDR1 SGHRS, CDR2 YFSETQ. Trimming took 5 bases from V and 2 from J; bases not matched to a gene: 6. The CDR3 has 16 residues. CDR3 sequence: CASSVTSGSATDTQYF. The CDR3 DNA follows: TGCGCCAGCAGTGTGACTAGCGGGAGCGCCACAGATACGCAGTATTTT.

The chain recombines TRBV7-9 with TRBJ1-2, with TRBD1 matching 8 bases. This CDR3 is built from 15 residues. V lost 2 bases and J lost 3; bases outside the gene matches: 5. CDR1 and CDR2 from the germline V gene are SEHNR and FQNEAQ (reference sequence). Written as DNA, the CDR3 is TGTGCCAGCAGCTTAACAGGGGGTCGTGACTATGGCTACACCTTC. It translates to CASSLTGGRDYGYTF.

The chain is built from TRBV7-3 and TRBJ2-3; 13 nucleotides match TRBD2. The CDR3 has 16 residues. J lost 4 bases, V lost 0 bases, and 1 base had no gene match. Germline V lookup: CDR1 SGHTA, CDR2 FQGTGA. The CDR3 bases are TGTGCCAGCAGCTTAACTACTAGCGGGGGGGCAGATACGCAGTATTTT. Its protein product is CASSLTTSGGADTQYF.

J is TRBJ2-1 and V is TRBV27; TRBD1 agrees at 10 bases. The CDR3 totals 15 residues. J gave up 3 bases and V 5 bases, and 4 bases lay outside the gene matches. CDR1 and CDR2 from the germline V gene are MNHEY and SMNVEV (reference sequence). The CDR3 loop reads CASSGGQGSYNEQFF. The CDR3 DNA is TGTGCCAGCAGTGGGGGACAGGGGAGCTACAATGAGCAGTTCTTC.

CDR3 in DNA: TGTGCCAGCAATCGGCCCGGTGCCTATAATTCACCCCTCCACTTT. Protein: CASNRPGAYNSPLHF. The chain combines TRBV5-6 with TRBJ1-6; D gene ambiguous. The CDR3 runs 15 residues. Trimming pared 6 bases from V and 2 bases from J, leaving 12 bases between. The germline V gene has CDR1 SGHDT and CDR2 YYEEEE.

The rearrangement links TRBV28 to TRBJ2-7; 11 positions match TRBD2. Losses at the gene ends were 6 bases for V and 4 bases for J; bases not matched to a gene: 14. The CDR3 has 17 residues. CDR1 is MDHEN, CDR2 SYDVKM, per germline. Here the CDR3 reads CASSDSSSSGRGYEQYF. CDR3 nucleotide sequence: TGTGCCAGCAGCGACTCTTCTAGTAGCGGGAGGGGGTACGAGCAGTACTTC.

This clone came up once. The chain joins TRBV29-1 to TRBJ1-1; D remains unclear. Looked up from germline, CDR1 is SQVTM and CDR2 is ANQGSEA. The CDR3 is 14 residues long. Between the trimmed V and J ends, which lost 2 bases and 3 bases, there was a span of 13 bases. The CDR3 here is CSVEYGLEDTEAFF. The CDR3 nucleotides read TGCAGCGTTGAATACGGATTAGAGGACACTGAAGCTTTCTTT. The full variable domain, in which reference TRBV29-1 and TRBJ1-1 provide the parts outside the CDR3, is SAVISQKPSRDICQRGTSLTIQCQVDSQVTMMFWYRQQPGQSLTLIATANQGSEATYESGFVIDKFPISRPNLTFSTLTVSNMSPEDSSIYLCSVEYGLEDTEAFFGQGTRLTVV.

J is TRBJ1-5 and V is TRBV19; D call uncertain. This CDR3 has 15 residues. The V end was cut by 3 bases, the J end by 7 bases, with 16 bases between. The germline V gene has CDR1 LNHDA and CDR2 SQIVND (reference sequence). CDR3 coding DNA: TGTGCCAGTAGTATCTTGAAGGCAGACGAACAGCCCCAGCATTTT. Its protein is CASSILKADEQPQHF.

The chain recombines TRBV3-1 (or the pseudogene TRBV3-2) with TRBJ2-7, with 8 bases aligning to TRBD1. Per germline, CDR1 LGHDT and CDR2 YNNKEL (reference sequence). With V trimmed by 4 bases and J by 5 bases, 4 bases remained unmatched. CDR3 length equals 13 residues. The CDR3 is CASSRQDRDEQYF. The DNA of the CDR3 is TGTGCCAGCAGCCGTCAGGACAGGGACGAGCAGTACTTC.

The CDR3 nucleotides read TGTGCCAGCAGCAATCCCTACCGGACAGGGGGCCTTAGCTATGGCTACACCTTC. Protein product: CASSNPYRTGGLSYGYTF. The V gene is TRBV7-9, the J gene TRBJ1-2, with 11 bases aligning to TRBD1. This CDR3 has 18 residues. The V and J ends lost 5 bases and 4 bases, in that order; junction bases with no gene match: 15. Germline values: CDR1 SEHNR, CDR2 FQNEAQ (reference sequence).

This chain connects TRBV5-1 to TRBJ2-1, with D possibly being TRBD1 or TRBD2 (5 bases each). The CDR3 sequence is 13 residues long. CDR1 and CDR2 from the germline V gene are SGHRS and YFSETQ. With 3 bases removed from V and 9 bases from J, the gap between germline ends came to 13 bases. The DNA for the CDR3 is TGCGCCAGCAGCTCGGGACCGACCCCTGAGCAGTTCTTC. This encodes CASSSGPTPEQFF.

The rearrangement joins TRBV18 to TRBJ2-5; D is unresolved. V was shortened by 3 bases and J by 5 bases, with 10 bases between the two germline ends. The CDR3 runs to 13 residues. CDR1 and CDR2 (germline): KGHSH, LQKENI. The CDR3 is CASSPNNRETQYF. CDR3 DNA: TGTGCCAGCTCACCGAACAATCGCGAGACCCAGTACTTC.

This chain connects TRBV24-1 to TRBJ1-1; 7 bases fit TRBD1. In germline, CDR1 is KGHDR, CDR2 SFDVKD. The CDR3 extends over 12 amino acids. Trimming removed 2 bases from V and 10 bases from J; junction bases left unmatched: 3. In DNA form, the CDR3 reads TGTGCCACCAGTGATTACCGACAGGGAGCTTTCTTT. Its protein product is CATSDYRQGAFF.

This chain joins TRBV28 and TRBJ1-5; D call uncertain. CDR1 and CDR2 from the germline V gene are MDHEN and SYDVKM. The V end was cut by 5 bases, the J end by 12 bases, with 11 bases between. This CDR3 is built from 11 residues. This CDR3 is CASSTTLFQHF. In DNA form, the CDR3 reads TGTGCCAGCAGTACGACTCTCTTCCAGCATTTT.

The rearrangement joins TRBV6-2 or TRBV6-3 to TRBJ2-3, with TRBD2 identical over 7 bases. V shed 2 bases and J 9 bases; nucleotides not matched to a gene: 8. Per germline, CDR1 MNHEY and CDR2 SVGEGT. CDR3 size: 14 residues. The CDR3 nucleotides are TGTGCCAGCAGTTACACCCCCGGGACTACAACGCAGTATTTT. This translates into CASSYTPGTTTQYF.

The V call is TRBV10-2, the J call TRBJ1-2; TRBD1 aligns across 9 bases. The CDR3 runs to 15 residues. CDR1 is WSHSY, CDR2 SAAADI, per germline. With V trimmed by 7 bases and J by 4 bases, 10 bases remained unmatched. The CDR3 spells CASKLGQGPGYGYTF. DNA of the CDR3: TGCGCCAGCAAATTGGGACAGGGTCCTGGCTATGGCTACACCTTC.

The chain uses TRBV7-9 and TRBJ1-6; no firm D call. The CDR3 sequence is 14 residues long. Deletions cut 6 bases from V and 6 bases from J, with 12 bases between. Germline CDR1 SEHNR, CDR2 FQNEAQ (reference sequence). CDR3 in DNA: TGTGCCAGCAGTTCTCCGGGTACTAATTCACCCCTCCACTTT. This sequence encodes CASSSPGTNSPLHF. The whole variable domain, filled in from reference TRBV7-9 and TRBJ1-6, reads DTGVSQNPRHKITKRGQNVTFRCDPISEHNRLYWYRQTLGQGPEFLTYFQNEAQLEKSRLLSDRFSAERPKGSFSTLEIQRTEQGDSAMYLCASSSPGTNSPLHFGNGTRLTVT.

The J gene is TRBJ1-6, the V gene TRBV9, with D unclear. In germline, CDR1 is SGDLS, CDR2 YYNGEE. CDR3 length equals 15 residues. The V end lost 0 bases, the J end lost 10 bases, and 14 bases lay between the germline ends. CDR3 protein: CASSVGSGPGSPLHF. Written as DNA, the CDR3 is TGTGCCAGCAGCGTAGGGTCCGGGCCGGGCTCACCCCTCCACTTT. Complete variable domain (other parts from reference TRBV9 and TRBJ1-6): DSGVTQTPKHLITATGQRVTLRCSPRSGDLSVYWYQQSLDQGLQFLIQYYNGEERAKGNILERFSAQQFPDLHSELNLSSLELGDSALYFCASSVGSGPGSPLHFGNGTRLTVT.

The chain combines TRBV4-1 with TRBJ1-3; D not resolved. CDR3 size: 17 residues. V dropped 4 bases and J dropped 0 bases, with 16 bases sitting between them. The germline V gene has CDR1 MGHRA and CDR2 YSYEKL. CDR3: CASSRAGLVLSGNTIYF. The CDR3 coding sequence is TGCGCCAGCAGCCGAGCCGGACTTGTCCTCTCTGGAAACACCATATATTTT.

V is TRBV19 and J is TRBJ1-2; 8 bases fit TRBD1. Germline V gene data show CDR1 as LNHDA and CDR2 as SQIVND (reference sequence). There are 14 residues in the CDR3. V gave up 5 bases and J gave up 4 bases; unmatched junction bases: 6. CDR3 sequence (DNA): TGTGCCAGTAGTGCCTCCGGGACAGGCTATGGCTACACCTTC. Translation gives CASSASGTGYGYTF.

This clone has only one observation. V is TRBV30 and J is TRBJ1-1, with D unresolved. Trimming left V 3 bases short and J 0 bases short, with 11 bases between. The germline CDR1 and CDR2 sequences are GTSNPN and SVGIG (reference sequence). The CDR3 spans 14 residues. The CDR3 DNA sequence: TGTGCCTGGAGATGGACGGGGATGAACACTGAAGCTTTCTTT. Encoded protein: CAWRWTGMNTEAFF.

The J gene is TRBJ1-2, the V gene TRBV25-1; D unclear. The CDR3 extends over 12 amino acids. Germline-derived CDR1 and CDR2 are MGHDK and SYGVNS. V was shortened by 9 bases and J by 6 bases, with 14 bases between the two germline ends. CDR3 nucleotides: TGTGCCAGTGATTCCCCCGGGGATGGCTACACCTTC. It codes for CASDSPGDGYTF.

The chain is built from TRBV30 and TRBJ2-2; D may correspond to TRBD1 or TRBD2 (5 bases each). Trimming pared 5 bases from V and 8 bases from J, leaving 15 bases between. The CDR3 loop spans 13 amino acids. Germline CDR1 reads GTSNPN; CDR2 reads SVGIG (reference sequence). The DNA for the CDR3 is TGTGCCTGGGGGGGATTCGGTAGAGGGGAGCTGTTTTTT. It is translated as CAWGGFGRGELFF.

The chain carries TRBV19 and TRBJ1-1, with a possible D match to TRBD1 (5 bases). The V end was cut by 2 bases, the J end by 1 base, with 14 bases between. The CDR3 has 16 residues. CDR1 and CDR2 from the germline V gene are LNHDA and SQIVND (reference sequence). The CDR3 loop is CASSIIGAAKNTEAFF. The DNA for the CDR3 is TGTGCCAGTAGTATAATAGGGGCGGCTAAGAACACTGAAGCTTTCTTT.